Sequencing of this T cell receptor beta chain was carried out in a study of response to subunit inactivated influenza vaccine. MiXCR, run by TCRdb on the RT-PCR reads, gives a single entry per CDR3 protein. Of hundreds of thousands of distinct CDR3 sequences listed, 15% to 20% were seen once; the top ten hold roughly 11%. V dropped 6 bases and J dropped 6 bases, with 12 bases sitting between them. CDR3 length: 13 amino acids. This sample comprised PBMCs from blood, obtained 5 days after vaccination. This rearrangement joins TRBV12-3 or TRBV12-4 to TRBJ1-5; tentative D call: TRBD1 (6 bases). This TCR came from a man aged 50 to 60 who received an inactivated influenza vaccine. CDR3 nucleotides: TGTGCCAGCAGCCCGGACAGCCGTCAGCCCCAGCATTTT. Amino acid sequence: CASSPDSRQPQHF.